This TCR beta chain was retrieved from a study of response to subunit inactivated influenza vaccine. The study, taken as a whole, reports: Only a handful of new T cells, the authors suggested, are recruited with each seasonal influenza vaccination.

This clonotype was detected a few times. The antigen is unknown. TCRdb re-called the RT-PCR reads with MiXCR, one entry per CDR3 protein. The table includes 650,000 to 800,000 distinct CDR3 sequences, roughly 13% detected once. The clonotype comes from a man aged 45 to 65 who received an inactivated influenza vaccine. The sequenced sample was PBMCs from blood, obtained 14 to 15 days before vaccination.

DNA of the CDR3: TGTGCCAGCAGCGTATCCTCAACTAATGAAAAACTGTTTTTT. Translated: CASSVSSTNEKLFF. This chain connects TRBV9 to TRBJ1-4; D is undetermined. V was shortened by 1 base and J by 0 bases, with 4 bases between the two germline ends. The CDR3 sequence is 14 residues long. Germline V gives CDR1 SGDLS, CDR2 YYNGEE.